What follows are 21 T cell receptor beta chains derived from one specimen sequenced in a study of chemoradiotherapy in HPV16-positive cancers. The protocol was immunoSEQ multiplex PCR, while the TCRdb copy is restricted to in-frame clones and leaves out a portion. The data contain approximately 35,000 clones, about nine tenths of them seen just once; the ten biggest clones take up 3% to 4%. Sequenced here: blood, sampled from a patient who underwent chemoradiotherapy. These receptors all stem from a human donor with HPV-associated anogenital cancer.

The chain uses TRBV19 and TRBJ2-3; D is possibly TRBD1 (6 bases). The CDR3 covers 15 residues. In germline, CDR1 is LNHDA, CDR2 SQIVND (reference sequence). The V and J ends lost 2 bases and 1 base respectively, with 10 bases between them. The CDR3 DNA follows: TGTGCCAGTAGTATATCAGGGGTGGGCACAGATACGCAGTATTTT. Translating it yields CASSISGVGTDTQYF.

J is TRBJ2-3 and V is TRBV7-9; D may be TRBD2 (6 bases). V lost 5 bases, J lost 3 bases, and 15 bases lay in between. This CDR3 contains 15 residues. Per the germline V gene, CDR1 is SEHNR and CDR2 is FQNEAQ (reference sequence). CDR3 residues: CASSPGGGQTDTQYF. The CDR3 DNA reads TGTGCCAGCAGCCCCGGAGGAGGGCAGACAGATACGCAGTATTTT.

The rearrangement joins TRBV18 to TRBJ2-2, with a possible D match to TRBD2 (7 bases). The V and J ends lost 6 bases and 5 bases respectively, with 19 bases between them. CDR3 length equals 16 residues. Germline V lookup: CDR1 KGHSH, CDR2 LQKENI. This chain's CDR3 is CASSPAGATRTGELFF. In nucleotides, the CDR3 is TGTGCCAGCTCCCCGGCGGGGGCCACGAGGACCGGGGAGCTGTTTTTT.

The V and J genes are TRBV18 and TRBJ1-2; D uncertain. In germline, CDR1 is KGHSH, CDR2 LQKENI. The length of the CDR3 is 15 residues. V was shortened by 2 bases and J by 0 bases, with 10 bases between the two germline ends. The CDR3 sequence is CASSPRRETNYGYTF. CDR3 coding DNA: TGTGCCAGCTCACCAAGGCGGGAAACTAACTATGGCTACACCTTC.

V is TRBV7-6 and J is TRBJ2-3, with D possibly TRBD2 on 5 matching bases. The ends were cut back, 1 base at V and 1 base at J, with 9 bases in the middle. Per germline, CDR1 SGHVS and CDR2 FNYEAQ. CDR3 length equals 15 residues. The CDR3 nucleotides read TGTGCCAGCAGCTTAGGCCCGGAGGGCACAGATACGCAGTATTTT. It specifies CASSLGPEGTDTQYF.

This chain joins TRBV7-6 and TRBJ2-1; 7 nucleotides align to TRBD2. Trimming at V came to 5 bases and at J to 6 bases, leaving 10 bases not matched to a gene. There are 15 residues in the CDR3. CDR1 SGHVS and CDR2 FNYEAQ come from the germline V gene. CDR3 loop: CASSPRTRTSNEQFF. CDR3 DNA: TGTGCCAGCAGCCCCCGGACTAGAACTAGCAATGAGCAGTTCTTC.

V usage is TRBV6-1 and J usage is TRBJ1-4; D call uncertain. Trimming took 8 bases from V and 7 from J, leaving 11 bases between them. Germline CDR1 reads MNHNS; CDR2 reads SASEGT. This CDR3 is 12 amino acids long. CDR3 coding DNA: TGTGCCAGCTCTGGATACGGTGAAAAACTGTTTTTT. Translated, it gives CASSGYGEKLFF.

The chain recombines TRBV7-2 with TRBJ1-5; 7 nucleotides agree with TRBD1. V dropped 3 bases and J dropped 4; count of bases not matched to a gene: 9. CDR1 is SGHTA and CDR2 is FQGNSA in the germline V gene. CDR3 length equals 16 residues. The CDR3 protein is CASSFRTGSSNQPQHF. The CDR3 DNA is TGTGCCAGCAGCTTCCGGACAGGTTCATCGAATCAGCCCCAGCATTTT.

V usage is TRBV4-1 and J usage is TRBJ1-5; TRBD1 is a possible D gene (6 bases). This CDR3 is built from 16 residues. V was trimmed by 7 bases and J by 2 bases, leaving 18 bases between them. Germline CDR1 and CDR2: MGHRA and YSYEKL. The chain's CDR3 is CASNSGAVIRNQPQHF. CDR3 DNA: TGCGCCAGCAATTCGGGGGCCGTTATACGCAATCAGCCCCAGCATTTT.

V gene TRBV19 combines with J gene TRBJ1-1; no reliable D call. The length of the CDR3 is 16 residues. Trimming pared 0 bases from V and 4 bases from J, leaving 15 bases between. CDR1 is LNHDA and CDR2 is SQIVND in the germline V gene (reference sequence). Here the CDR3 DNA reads TGTGCCAGTAGTATAGATGGCGTAGGGCGAAGCACTGAAGCTTTCTTT. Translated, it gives CASSIDGVGRSTEAFF.

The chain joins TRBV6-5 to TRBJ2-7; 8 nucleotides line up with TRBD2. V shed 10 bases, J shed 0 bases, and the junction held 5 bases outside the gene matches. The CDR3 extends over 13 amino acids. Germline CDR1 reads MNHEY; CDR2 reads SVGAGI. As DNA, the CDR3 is TGTGCCACCGGGGGGGACTACTCCTACGAGCAGTACTTC. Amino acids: CATGGDYSYEQYF.

CDR3 sequence: CASRGGNGYTF. DNA for the CDR3: TGTGCCAGCAGAGGGGGGAATGGCTACACCTTC. The chain is built from TRBV4-2 and TRBJ1-2; D possibly corresponds to TRBD1 (6 bases). V lost 6 bases, J lost 6 bases, and 8 bases lay in between. The CDR3 loop spans 11 amino acids. The germline CDR1 and CDR2 sequences are LGHNA and YNFKEQ.

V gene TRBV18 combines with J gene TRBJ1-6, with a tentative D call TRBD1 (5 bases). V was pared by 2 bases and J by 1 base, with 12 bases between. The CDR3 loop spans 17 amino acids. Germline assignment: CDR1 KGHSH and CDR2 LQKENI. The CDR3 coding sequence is TGTGCCAGCTCACCAATCGGGGGATTATCCTATAATTCACCCCTCCACTTT. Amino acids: CASSPIGGLSYNSPLHF.

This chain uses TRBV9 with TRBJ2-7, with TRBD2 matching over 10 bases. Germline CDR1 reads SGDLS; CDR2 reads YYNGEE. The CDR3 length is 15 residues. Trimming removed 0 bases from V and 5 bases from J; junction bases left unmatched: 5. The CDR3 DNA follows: TGTGCCAGCAGCGTAGATAGCGGGGGGTCAGACGAGCAGTACTTC. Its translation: CASSVDSGGSDEQYF. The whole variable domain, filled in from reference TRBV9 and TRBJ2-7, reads DSGVTQTPKHLITATGQRVTLRCSPRSGDLSVYWYQQSLDQGLQFLIQYYNGEERAKGNILERFSAQQFPDLHSELNLSSLELGDSALYFCASSVDSGGSDEQYFGPGTRLTVT.

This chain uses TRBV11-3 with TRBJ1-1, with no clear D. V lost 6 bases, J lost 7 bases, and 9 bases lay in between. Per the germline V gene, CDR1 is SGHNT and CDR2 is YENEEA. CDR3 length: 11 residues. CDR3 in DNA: TGTGCCAGCAGTCGAGGACGTGAAGCTTTCTTT. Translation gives CASSRGREAFF. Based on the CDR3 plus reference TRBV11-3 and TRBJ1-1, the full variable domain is EAGVVQSPRYKIIEKKQPVAFWCNPISGHNTLYWYLQNLGQGPELLIRYENEEAVDDSQLPKDRFSAERLKGVDSTLKIQPAELGDSAVYLCASSRGREAFFGQGTRLTVV.

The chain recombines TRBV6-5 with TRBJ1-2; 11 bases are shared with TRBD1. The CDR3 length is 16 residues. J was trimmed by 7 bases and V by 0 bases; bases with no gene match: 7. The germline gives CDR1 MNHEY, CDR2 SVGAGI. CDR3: CASSYSSGTGGFGYTF. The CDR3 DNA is TGTGCCAGCAGTTACTCTTCCGGGACAGGGGGTTTTGGCTACACCTTC.

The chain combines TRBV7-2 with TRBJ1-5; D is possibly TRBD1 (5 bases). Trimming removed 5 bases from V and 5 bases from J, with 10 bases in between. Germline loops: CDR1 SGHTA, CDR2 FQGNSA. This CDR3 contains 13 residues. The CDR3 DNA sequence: TGTGCCAGCAGCCGAGACAGCGATCAGCCCCAGCATTTT. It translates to CASSRDSDQPQHF.

CDR3 sequence (DNA): TGCACCAGCAGCCAAGGCAACGCGGGGTCCGGCGAGCAGTACTTC. It specifies CTSSQGNAGSGEQYF. The chain is built from TRBV1 and TRBJ2-7; the table's D call, TRBD2, was not checked against the DNA. TRBV1 is annotated as a pseudogene. The CDR3 runs to 15 residues.

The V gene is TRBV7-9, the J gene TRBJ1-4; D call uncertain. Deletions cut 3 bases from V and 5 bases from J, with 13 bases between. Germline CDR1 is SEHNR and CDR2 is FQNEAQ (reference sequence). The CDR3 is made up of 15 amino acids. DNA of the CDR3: TGTGCCAGCAGCTTTGGGTCAGGACGCAATGAAAAACTGTTTTTT. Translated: CASSFGSGRNEKLFF.

The CDR3 DNA sequence: TGTGCCAGCAGCCCAGGGGGCGAGGGGCTTGAAGCTTTCTTT. Amino acid sequence: CASSPGGEGLEAFF. V gene TRBV7-9 combines with J gene TRBJ1-1; 8 bases are a match to TRBD1. V gave up 5 bases and J gave up 7 bases; unmatched junction bases: 9. This CDR3 comprises 14 residues. Germline V lookup: CDR1 SEHNR, CDR2 FQNEAQ (reference sequence).

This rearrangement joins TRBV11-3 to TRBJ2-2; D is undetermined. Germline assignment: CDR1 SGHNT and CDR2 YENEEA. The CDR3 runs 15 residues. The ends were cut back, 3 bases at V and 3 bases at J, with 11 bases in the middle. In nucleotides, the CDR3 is TGTGCCAGCAGCTTTACCAGGAGTGACACCGGGGAGCTGTTTTTT. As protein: CASSFTRSDTGELFF.